Included here is one T cell receptor (beta chain) sequence, with context. The antigen this receptor binds is unknown. The read ends 3 residues before the CDR3 terminus; that terminus is restored from the germline J gene. Every participant had a single incident cervical HPV16 infection, and women with prevalent HPV16 infections were excluded. Cervical HPV DNA was detected with MY09/MY11 PCR, and genotyping was done with dot-blot hybridization. Fifteen mL of heparinized blood were centrifuged, and the buffy coat was split into aliquots, frozen at -30 degrees C, and then kept at -80 degrees C. QIAGEN kits were used to extract genomic DNA from the buffy coat specimens. TCR beta CDR3 regions were amplified by multiplex PCR from an average of about 1.1 ug genomic DNA per sample using the immunoSEQ assay. The assay corrected primer bias using a complete synthetic TCR repertoire to establish an amplification baseline. Amplicons were sequenced on the Illumina platform. In the original analysis: Sequences were error-corrected by clustering with frequency ratios and a modified nearest-neighbor algorithm and were then analyzed in the immunoSEQ Analyzer with IMGT gene definitions. TCR richness and evenness were averaged over 20 rarefaction repeats at each rarefaction depth, excluding samples with fewer sequences than the depth. Wilcoxon rank sum tests with FDR correction were used to compare V, D and J gene relative abundances between the groups. An intraclass correlation of 90% to 97% for TCR richness and an average of about 82% across 65 or so gene segments were obtained from the blinded duplicates. TCRdb stores this immuneACCESS table with in-frame sequences only. Part of the clones is absent; in the studies checked, under half of the shortfall reflects unresolved V genes, and no reason is known for the rest. V and J calls plus clone size are reproduced from that table; the DNA served to infer D and trimming. The table held for this sample gives roughly 42,000 clones. Roughly 1.2% of the sample goes to the ten largest clones.

V is cut back by 8 bases and J by 3 bases, with 8 bases in the junction unmatched. Counted from cysteine to phenylalanine, this CDR3 has 14 amino acids. The DNA covers only part of the CDR3, 33 bases in frame from base 1. Based on the germline V gene (reference sequence), the CDR1 and CDR2 sequences are DFQATT and SNEGSKA. The sample belongs to a study of T cells in women clearing cervical HPV infection (dated by TCRdb to the late 2010s). Study-level background: The cases were about 25 women with histologically confirmed HPV16-related CIN3 or worse, and 2 of these cases were invasive cancers. Controls were approximately 25 women whose single incident HPV16 infection cleared within 12 months without precancer or cancer developing. Blood from cases was drawn at the visit where the lesion was first identified, while blood from controls was drawn once the infection was no longer detected. For cases, the median interval between lesion detection and blood sampling was around 140 days, with an interquartile range of roughly 90 to 200 days. Because only a few women had HLA typing data, the possibility that HLA type acted as a confounder could not be ruled out. The exploratory proof-of-principle case-control study was nested within the Guanacaste HPV Natural History Study in Costa Rica and compared TCR repertoires across cervical HPV16 outcomes. Cases and controls were matched on year of sample collection and on age within five years. Cases had a median age of around 32 years and controls had a median age of 38, with no significant differences in baseline characteristics. The parent cohort enrolled about 10,000 women aged 18 or older in Guanacaste, Costa Rica, in about 1992 to 1994 and followed the women for approximately seven years. As quality controls, five blinded duplicates were added to each group, bringing the total to 60 or so samples made up of some 50 participants and around 10 replicates.

The study at large found these results: Lower TRBV6-7 relative abundance was observed in cases than in controls (roughly 0.12% versus 0.15%; Bonferroni P = 0.0008). The cross-sectional design could not show whether the associations came before the infection or were a result of it, and neither effector/memory subsets nor HPV-specific T cells were isolated. Random forest classifiers that combined richness and V gene abundances separated cases from controls with an estimated AUC of less than 0.85. Because the number of T cells per sample was unknown, the richness differences could reflect varying T-cell content rather than repertoire biology. CIN3+ cases had significantly higher TCR repertoire richness than controls across sequencing depths, but evenness did not differ between the groups.

Sequenced sample: blood buffy coat. The V and J genes are TRBV20-1 and TRBJ2-3, with 10 bases aligning to TRBD2. This sequence originates from a woman aged 18-69 years with a cervical HPV16 infection that either progressed to CIN3+ or cleared (not recorded which). The part of the CDR3 DNA that was read is TGCAGTTCAAAGCGGGGGGGCCCGACAGATACG. This is translated as CSSKRGGPTDT. The whole CDR3 reads CSSKRGGPTDTQYF.